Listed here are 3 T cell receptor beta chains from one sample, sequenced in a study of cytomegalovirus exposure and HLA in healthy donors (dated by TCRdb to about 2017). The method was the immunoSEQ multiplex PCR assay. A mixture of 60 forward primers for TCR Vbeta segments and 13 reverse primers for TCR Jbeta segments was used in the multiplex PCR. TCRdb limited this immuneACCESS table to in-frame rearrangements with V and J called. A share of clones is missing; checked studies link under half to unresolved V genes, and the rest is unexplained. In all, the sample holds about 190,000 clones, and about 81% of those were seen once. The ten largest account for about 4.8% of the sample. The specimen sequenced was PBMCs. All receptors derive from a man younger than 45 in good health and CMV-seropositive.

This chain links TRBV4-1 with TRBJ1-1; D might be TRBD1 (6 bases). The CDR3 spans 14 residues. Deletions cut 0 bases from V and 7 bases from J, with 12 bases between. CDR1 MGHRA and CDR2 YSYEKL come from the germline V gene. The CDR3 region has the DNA TGCGCCAGCAGCCAAGATGGGGGCAGGGGTGAAGCTTTCTTT. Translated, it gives CASSQDGGRGEAFF.

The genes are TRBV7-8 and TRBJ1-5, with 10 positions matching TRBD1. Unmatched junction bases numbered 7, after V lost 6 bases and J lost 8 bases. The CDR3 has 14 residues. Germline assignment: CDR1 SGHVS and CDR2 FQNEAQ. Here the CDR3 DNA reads TGTGCCAGCAGTCCGACAGGGGGCTCGAAGCCCCAGCATTTT. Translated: CASSPTGGSKPQHF.

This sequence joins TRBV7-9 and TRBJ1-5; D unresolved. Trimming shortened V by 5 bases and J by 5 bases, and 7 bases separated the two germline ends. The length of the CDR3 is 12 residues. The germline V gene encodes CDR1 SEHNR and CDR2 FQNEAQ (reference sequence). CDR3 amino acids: CASSVDYQPQHF. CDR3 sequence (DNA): TGTGCCAGCAGCGTAGACTATCAGCCCCAGCATTTT.